The clone carrying this TCR beta chain was detected once. Its antigen is as yet unknown. With molecular barcodes, quantitative 5'-RACE was used to make the TCR beta libraries. TCRdb redid the calling of the 5' RACE reads with MiXCR, one entry per CDR3 protein. The sample includes 350,000 to 450,000 distinct CDR3 sequences, 20% to 25% of them seen just once. The data derive from a study of CD8 T cells in ankylosing spondylitis. Study-level results: In peripheral blood, disease-linked CD8+ clones occurred at relatively low frequencies. Reactive arthritis synovial fluid and blood were previously reported to contain some motif variants.

The material sequenced was blood, either unsorted or a sorted T cell fraction (not recorded which). This TCR came from a male donor with ankylosing spondylitis or in good health (not recorded which).

CDR3 coding DNA: TGCGCCAGCAGCCATGGGGACAGGAATTCCTACGAGCAGTACTTC. Its translation: CASSHGDRNSYEQYF. The genes are TRBV4-1 and TRBJ2-7; 8 nucleotides agree with TRBD1. With V trimmed by 3 bases and J by 1 base, 5 bases remained unmatched. The CDR3 extends over 15 amino acids. Germline V CDR1 and CDR2: MGHRA, YSYEKL.